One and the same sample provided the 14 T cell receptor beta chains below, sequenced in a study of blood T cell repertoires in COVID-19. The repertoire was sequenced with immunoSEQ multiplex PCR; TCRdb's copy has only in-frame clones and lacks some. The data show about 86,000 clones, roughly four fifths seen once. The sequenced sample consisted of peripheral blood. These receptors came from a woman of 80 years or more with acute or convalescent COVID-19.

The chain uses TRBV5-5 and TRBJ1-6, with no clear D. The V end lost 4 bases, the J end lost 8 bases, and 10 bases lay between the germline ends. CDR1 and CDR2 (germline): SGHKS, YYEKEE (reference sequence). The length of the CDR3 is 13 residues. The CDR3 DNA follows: TGTGCCAGCAGCCGGGGTGGGGATTCACCCCTCCACTTT. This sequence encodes CASSRGGDSPLHF. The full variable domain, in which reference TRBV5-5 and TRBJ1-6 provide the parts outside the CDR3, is DAGVTQSPTHLIKTRGQQVTLRCSPISGHKSVSWYQQVLGQGPQFIFQYYEKEERGRGNFPDRFSARQFPNYSSELNVNALLLGDSALYLCASSRGGDSPLHFGNGTRLTVT.

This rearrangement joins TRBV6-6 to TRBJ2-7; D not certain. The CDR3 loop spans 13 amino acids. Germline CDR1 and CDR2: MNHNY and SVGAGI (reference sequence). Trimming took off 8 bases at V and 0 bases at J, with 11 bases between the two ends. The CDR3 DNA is TGTGCCAGCCGCCGTGATAGCTCCTACGAGCAGTACTTC. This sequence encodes CASRRDSSYEQYF.

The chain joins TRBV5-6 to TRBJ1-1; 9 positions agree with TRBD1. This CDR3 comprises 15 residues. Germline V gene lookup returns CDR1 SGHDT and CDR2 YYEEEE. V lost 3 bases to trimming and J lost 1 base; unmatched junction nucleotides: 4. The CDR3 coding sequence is TGTGCCAGCAGCTACGGGACAGGGAGGAACACTGAAGCTTTCTTT. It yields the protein CASSYGTGRNTEAFF. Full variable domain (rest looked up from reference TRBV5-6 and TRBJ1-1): DAGVTQSPTHLIKTRGQQVTLRCSPKSGHDTVSWYQQALGQGPQFIFQYYEEEERQRGNFPDRFSGHQFPNYSSELNVNALLLGDSALYLCASSYGTGRNTEAFFGQGTRLTVV.

In DNA, the CDR3 is TGTGCCAGCAGCGAGACTATGAACACTGAAGCTTTCTTT. It is translated as CASSETMNTEAFF. This sequence joins TRBV2 and TRBJ1-1, with D hard to call. From germline, CDR1 is SNHLY and CDR2 FYNNEI. The CDR3 is 13 residues long. Trimming removed 6 bases at V and 0 bases at J, with 8 bases between. Full variable domain (outside the CDR3, taken from reference TRBV2 and TRBJ1-1): EPEVTQTPSHQVTQMGQEVILRCVPISNHLYFYWYRQILGQKVEFLVSFYNNEISEKSEIFDDQFSVERPDGSNFTLKIRSTKLEDSAMYFCASSETMNTEAFFGQGTRLTVV.

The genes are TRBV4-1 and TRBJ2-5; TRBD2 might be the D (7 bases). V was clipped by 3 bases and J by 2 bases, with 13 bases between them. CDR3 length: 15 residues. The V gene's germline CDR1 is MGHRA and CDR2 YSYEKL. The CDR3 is CASSHGRGGQETQYF. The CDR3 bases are TGCGCCAGCAGCCATGGGAGGGGGGGTCAAGAGACCCAGTACTTC.

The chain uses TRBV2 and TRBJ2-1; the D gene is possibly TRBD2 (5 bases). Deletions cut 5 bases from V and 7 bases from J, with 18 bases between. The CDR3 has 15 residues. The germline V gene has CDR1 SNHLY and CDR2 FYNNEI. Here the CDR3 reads CASSLMGEARNEQFF. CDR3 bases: TGTGCCAGCAGTTTGATGGGAGAAGCGAGGAATGAGCAGTTCTTC.

The CDR3 DNA sequence: TGTGCCAGCAGTTCCCCGGACAGGGGTAATTCACCCCTCCACTTT. Protein product: CASSSPDRGNSPLHF. The chain recombines TRBV6-6 with TRBJ1-6, with 9 bases aligning to TRBD1. Germline assignment: CDR1 MNHNY and CDR2 SVGAGI (reference sequence). Trimming removed 4 bases from V and 6 bases from J; junction bases left unmatched: 4. The CDR3 length is 15 residues.

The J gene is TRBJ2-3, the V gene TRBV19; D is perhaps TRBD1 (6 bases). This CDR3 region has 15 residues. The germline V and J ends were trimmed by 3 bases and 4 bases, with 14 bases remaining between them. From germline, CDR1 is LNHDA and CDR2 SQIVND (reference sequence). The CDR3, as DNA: TGTGCCAGTAGTATCGGGACAAGAAAGTCAGATACGCAGTATTTT. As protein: CASSIGTRKSDTQYF.

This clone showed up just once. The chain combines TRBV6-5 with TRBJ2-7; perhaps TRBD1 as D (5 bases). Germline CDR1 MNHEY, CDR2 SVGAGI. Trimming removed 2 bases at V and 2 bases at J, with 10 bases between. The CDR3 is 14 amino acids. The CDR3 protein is CASSYLGQTYEQYF. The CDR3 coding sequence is TGTGCCAGCAGTTACCTGGGGCAGACCTACGAGCAGTACTTC.

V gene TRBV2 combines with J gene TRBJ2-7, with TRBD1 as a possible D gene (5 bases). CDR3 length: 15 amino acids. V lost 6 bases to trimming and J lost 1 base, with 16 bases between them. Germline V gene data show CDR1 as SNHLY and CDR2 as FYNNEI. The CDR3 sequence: CASRRQQVGSYEQYF. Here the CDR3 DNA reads TGTGCCAGCAGGAGACAGCAGGTTGGATCCTACGAGCAGTACTTC.

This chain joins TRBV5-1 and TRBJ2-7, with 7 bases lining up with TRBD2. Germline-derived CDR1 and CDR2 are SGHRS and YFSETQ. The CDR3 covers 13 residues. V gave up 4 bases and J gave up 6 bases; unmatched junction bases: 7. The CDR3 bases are TGCGCCAGCAGCCCCGGACTAGTAAGCGAGCAGTACTTC. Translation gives CASSPGLVSEQYF.

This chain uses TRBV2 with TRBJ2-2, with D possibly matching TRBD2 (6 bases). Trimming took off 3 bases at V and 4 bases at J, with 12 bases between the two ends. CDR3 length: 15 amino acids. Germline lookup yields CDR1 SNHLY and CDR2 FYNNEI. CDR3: CASSESGVGTGELFF. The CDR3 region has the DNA TGTGCCAGCAGTGAGTCGGGAGTCGGCACCGGGGAGCTGTTTTTT. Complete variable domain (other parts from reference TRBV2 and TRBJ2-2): EPEVTQTPSHQVTQMGQEVILRCVPISNHLYFYWYRQILGQKVEFLVSFYNNEISEKSEIFDDQFSVERPDGSNFTLKIRSTKLEDSAMYFCASSESGVGTGELFFGEGSRLTVL.

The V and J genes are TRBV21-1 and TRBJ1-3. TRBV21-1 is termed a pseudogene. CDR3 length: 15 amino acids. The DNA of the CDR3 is TGTGCCAGCAGGTTCGACTCCTGCTCTGGAAACACCATATATTTT. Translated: CASRFDSCSGNTIYF.

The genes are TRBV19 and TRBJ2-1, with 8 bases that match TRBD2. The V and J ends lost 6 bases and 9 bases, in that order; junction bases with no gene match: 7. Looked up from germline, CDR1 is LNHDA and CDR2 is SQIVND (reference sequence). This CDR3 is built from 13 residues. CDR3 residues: CASSGGALGEQFF. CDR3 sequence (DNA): TGTGCCAGTAGCGGGGGGGCTCTAGGTGAGCAGTTCTTC.